Listed below are T cell receptor beta chains from one sample, sequenced in a study of T cell responses to AZD1222 COVID-19 vaccine. Data came from immunoSEQ multiplex PCR; TCRdb stores just in-frame clones and leaves some out. The repertoire consists of more than 150,000 clones, with 90% to 95% occurring once and the leading ten covering 0.6% to 0.7%. The sample here was peripheral blood, taken on day 0 of AZD1222 vaccination. Receptors were obtained from an adult in good health. Both conserved end residues are part of each CDR3. A D gene is named only where the DNA matches it firmly. Some rows mark clone size as missing; the rest say once, few, many or name a class of expanded clone.

CDR3 protein: CASSLGGWGETQYF; CDR3 DNA: TGTGCCAGCAGCTTGGGGGGATGGGGAGAGACCCAGTACTTC; J gene: TRBJ2-5; V gene: TRBV5-5; CDR3 length: 14; clone size: -; D gene: -
CDR3 protein: CASSLEGFNEQFF; CDR3 DNA: TGTGCCAGCAGTTTAGAGGGATTCAATGAGCAGTTCTTC; J gene: TRBJ2-1; V gene: TRBV27; CDR3 length: 13; clone size: -; D gene: -
CDR3 protein: CAWSGHSPNQPQHF; CDR3 DNA: TGTGCCTGGAGTGGTCACAGCCCTAATCAGCCCCAGCATTTT; J gene: TRBJ1-5; V gene: TRBV30; CDR3 length: 14; clone size: -; D gene: -
CDR3 protein: CSVGRLLNEYGYTF; CDR3 DNA: TGCAGCGTTGGCCGACTCTTAAACGAATATGGCTACACCTTC; J gene: TRBJ1-2; V gene: TRBV29-1; CDR3 length: 14; clone size: once; D gene: -
CDR3 protein: CATSLTGGLVAKNIQYF; CDR3 DNA: TGTGCCACCTCACTGACAGGGGGTTTAGTAGCCAAAAACATTCAGTACTTC; J gene: TRBJ2-4; V gene: TRBV24-1; CDR3 length: 17; clone size: -; D gene: TRBD1
CDR3 protein: CASSSSVGGELFF; CDR3 DNA: TGTGCCAGCAGCTCCTCGGTGGGCGGGGAGCTGTTTTTT; J gene: TRBJ2-2; V gene: TRBV11-3; CDR3 length: 13; clone size: few; D gene: -
CDR3 protein: CASSYTISGISYEQYF; CDR3 DNA: TGTGCCAGCAGCTATACTATTAGCGGGATTTCCTACGAGCAGTACTTC; J gene: TRBJ2-7; V gene: TRBV5-4; CDR3 length: 16; clone size: -; D gene: TRBD2
CDR3 protein: CASLGGGLMGNQPQHF; CDR3 DNA: TGTGCCAGCCTGGGCGGGGGGCTTATGGGCAATCAGCCCCAGCATTTT; J gene: TRBJ1-5; V gene: TRBV9; CDR3 length: 16; clone size: -; D gene: -
CDR3 protein: CASSFSSYNSPLHF; CDR3 DNA: TGTGCCAGCAGCTTCTCCTCCTATAATTCACCCCTCCACTTT; J gene: TRBJ1-6; V gene: TRBV7-9; CDR3 length: 14; clone size: -; D gene: -
CDR3 protein: CASSLDRYSNQPQHF; CDR3 DNA: TGTGCCAGCAGCTTGGACCGTTACTCTAATCAGCCCCAGCATTTT; J gene: TRBJ1-5; V gene: TRBV5-5; CDR3 length: 15; clone size: -; D gene: -
CDR3 protein: CASSLGQGITYEQYF; CDR3 DNA: TGTGCCAGCAGTTTGGGGCAGGGTATTACCTACGAGCAGTACTTC; J gene: TRBJ2-7; V gene: TRBV27; CDR3 length: 15; clone size: -; D gene: -